This T cell receptor (beta chain) was recorded in a study of shared clonotypes between healthy human individuals. Study at large: Donors were two women and a few men aged 18 to 49. Per donor, three plates held CD4 naive cells, three held CD4 memory, two held CD8 naive and one held CD8 memory.

Details on this clone: Its cognate antigen is unknown.

CD45RO-negative, CCR7-positively selected cells formed the naive CD8 fraction, excluding terminally differentiated effector memory CD45RA+ cells. Adult Caucasians living in Nashville, Tennessee made up all of the donors. The CDR3 consists of 14 residues. V was pared by 4 bases and J by 2 bases, with 11 bases between. CDR1 is SNHLY and CDR2 is FYNNEI in the germline V gene. Libraries were prepared by immunoSEQ multiplex PCR; TCRdb keeps only in-frame clonotypes and omits some of them. This repertoire shows roughly 2,000,000 clones, about 95% found once; its top ten account for more than 0.9%. Study-wide findings and caveats: Lower generation probabilities were found for non-shared clonotypes than for those shared by all four donors.

The receptor's source is a man in his late teens or twenties in good health. Sequencing used naive CD8+ T cells sorted from blood. The chain links TRBV2 to TRBJ2-5; D not resolved. The CDR3 sequence is CASSGANSQETQYF. The CDR3 region has the DNA TGTGCCAGCAGTGGGGCCAATTCTCAAGAGACCCAGTACTTC.